The clone carrying this T cell receptor (beta chain) was observed a few times. Germline CDR1 SQVTM, CDR2 ANQGSEA. There are 13 residues in the CDR3. The J segment lost 3 bases and the V segment lost 6 bases, leaving 6 bases of the junction unmatched. TCRdb keeps only in-frame clones here, not all; method: immunoSEQ multiplex PCR. Seen here are a few thousand clones, around 20% observed once, and the top ten hold roughly 4.5%. Treatment in this sample: randomized to nivolumab then ipilimumab (arm A) or the reverse (arm B). The data originate from a study of sequential checkpoint blockade in melanoma. Study summary: Randomization was 1:1 between first-line nivolumab→ipilimumab and ipilimumab→nivolumab. TCRbeta immunosequencing was performed on DNA from roughly 91 pretreatment melanoma tumor samples. About two dozen patients had tumor biopsies before treatment and at week 13. Maintenance nivolumab came after either treatment sequence.

The V gene is TRBV29-1, the J gene TRBJ1-2; 8 nucleotides align to TRBD1. The TCR was taken from a human donor with melanoma. The source material was tumor tissue (inferred from file names), sampled from a patient given nivolumab and ipilimumab in sequence. The chain's CDR3 is CSVTQGADYGYTF. The CDR3 DNA follows: TGCAGCGTGACCCAGGGGGCGGACTATGGCTACACCTTC.